This entry lists 7 T cell receptor beta chains sequenced from one sample in a study of graft-versus-host responses after intestinal transplantation. Using immunoSEQ multiplex PCR, the repertoire was profiled, and TCRdb retains in-frame clones only, with some absent. The sample carries around 8,000 clones, roughly 29% recorded once. The source was alloreactive CD4+ T cells from a mixed lymphocyte reaction culture, collected before intestinal transplant. The subset denotes: CFSE-low proliferating T cells sorted from roughly 6-day pre-transplant mixed lymphocyte reaction (GvH or HvG direction). These receptors were obtained from a human patient who received an intestinal transplant.

This chain links TRBV18 with TRBJ1-1, with 7 bases that match TRBD1. Germline assignment: CDR1 KGHSH and CDR2 LQKENI. The V and J ends lost 3 bases and 1 base, in that order; junction bases with no gene match: 5. The CDR3 runs to 15 residues. CDR3 sequence: CASSPTGTENTEAFF. CDR3 bases: TGTGCCAGCTCACCGACAGGGACGGAGAACACTGAAGCTTTCTTT.

This chain uses TRBV4-1 with TRBJ1-1; 8 bases are shared with TRBD1. Trimming at V came to 5 bases and at J to 3 bases, leaving 2 bases not matched to a gene. CDR3 length: 13 amino acids. The germline CDR1 and CDR2 sequences are MGHRA and YSYEKL. CDR3 region: CASSNRGDTEAFF. The CDR3 nucleotides read TGCGCCAGCAGCAACAGGGGGGACACTGAAGCTTTCTTT.

This rearrangement joins TRBV6-5 to TRBJ2-5, with TRBD1 as a possible D gene (6 bases). In germline, CDR1 is MNHEY, CDR2 SVGAGI. This CDR3 comprises 14 residues. Between the trimmed V and J ends, which lost 2 bases and 5 bases, there was a span of 12 bases. CDR3 loop: CASSYGTLKETQYF. CDR3 coding DNA: TGTGCCAGCAGTTACGGGACACTTAAGGAGACCCAGTACTTC.

In this sample, this clone is medium-sized (0.01 to 0.1%). The chain is built from TRBV28 and TRBJ2-1, with 7 bases matching TRBD2. The CDR3 contains 13 residues. The germline gives CDR1 MDHEN, CDR2 SYDVKM. V was pared by 3 bases and J by 11 bases, with 7 bases of the junction left unmatched. CDR3 coding DNA: TGTGCCAGCAGTTTTCAACCGGGACTACAGCAGTTCTTC. Its translation is CASSFQPGLQQFF.

This clone has more than one count but fewer than ten. This chain connects TRBV7-8 to TRBJ1-1, with 9 positions matching TRBD1. The CDR3 is made up of 16 amino acids. CDR1 SGHVS and CDR2 FQNEAQ come from the germline V gene. J was trimmed by 6 bases and V by 3 bases; bases with no gene match: 11. The CDR3 sequence is CASSFILGQGGSEAFF. As DNA, the CDR3 is TGTGCCAGCAGCTTTATACTGGGACAGGGTGGCTCTGAAGCTTTCTTT.

By share, this clone ranks as medium-sized (0.01 to 0.1%). This CDR3 is CASSVGTRASSSYNSPLHF. The CDR3 DNA is TGTGCCAGCAGTGTGGGAACTAGGGCCTCGAGCTCCTATAATTCACCCCTCCACTTT. The J gene is TRBJ1-6, the V gene TRBV6-1; D is unclear. CDR1 and CDR2 (germline): MNHNS, SASEGT. V was pared by 4 bases and J by 0 bases, with 19 bases between. The CDR3 spans 19 residues.

This clone showed up just a few times. This chain links TRBV2 with TRBJ2-4; maybe TRBD2 (6 bases). The CDR3 length is 14 residues. The germline V and J ends were trimmed by 1 base and 3 bases, with 7 bases remaining between them. Per the germline V gene, CDR1 is SNHLY and CDR2 is FYNNEI. The CDR3 protein is CASSEGGGKNIQYF. Written as DNA, the CDR3 is TGTGCCAGCAGTGAAGGGGGAGGCAAAAACATTCAGTACTTC.